This entry concerns a single TCR beta chain. The antigen remains unidentified. This specimen belongs to a study of shared clonotypes between healthy human individuals. Study observations and caveats: It was the non-shared clonotypes that had lower generation probabilities than clonotypes shared by all four donors.

CD45RO-negative, CCR7-positively selected cells formed the naive CD8 fraction, excluding terminally differentiated effector memory CD45RA+ cells. V gave up 0 bases and J gave up 0 bases, with 16 bases separating them. The germline V gene has CDR1 GTSNPN and CDR2 SVGIG (reference sequence). CDR3 length: 17 amino acids. Assay used: immunoSEQ multiplex PCR; TCRdb lists only in-frame clones, some missing. The sample lists approximately 840,000 clones; about 96% were seen once. This TCR was sampled from a man aged 25-40 years in good health. This chain connects TRBV30 to TRBJ2-3, with D unresolved. What was sequenced was naive CD8+ T cells sorted from blood. The CDR3, as DNA: TGTGCCTGGAGTGTACGGTGGCACTCCTTTAGCACAGATACGCAGTATTTT. It codes for CAWSVRWHSFSTDTQYF.